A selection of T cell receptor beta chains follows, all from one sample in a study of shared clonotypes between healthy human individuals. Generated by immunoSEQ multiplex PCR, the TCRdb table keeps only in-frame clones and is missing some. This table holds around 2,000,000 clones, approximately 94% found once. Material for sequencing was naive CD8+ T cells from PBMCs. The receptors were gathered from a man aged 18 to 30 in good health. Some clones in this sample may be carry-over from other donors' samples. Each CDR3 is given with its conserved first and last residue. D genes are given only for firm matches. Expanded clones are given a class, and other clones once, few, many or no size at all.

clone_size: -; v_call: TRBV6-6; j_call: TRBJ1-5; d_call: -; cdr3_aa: CASSPRDFNQPQHF; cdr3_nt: TGTGCCAGCAGTCCCCGGGACTTCAATCAGCCCCAGCATTTT
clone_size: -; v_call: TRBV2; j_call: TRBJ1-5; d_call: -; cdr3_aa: CASSDRVSGNQPQHF; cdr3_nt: TGTGCCAGCAGTGACAGGGTTTCGGGCAATCAGCCCCAGCATTTT
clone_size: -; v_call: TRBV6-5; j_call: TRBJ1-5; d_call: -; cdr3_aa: CASSYPRYSNQPQHF; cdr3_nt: TGTGCCAGCAGTTACCCCAGGTATAGCAATCAGCCCCAGCATTTT
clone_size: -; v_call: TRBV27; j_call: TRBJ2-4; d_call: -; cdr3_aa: CASSYRTGNIQYF; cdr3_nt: TGTGCCAGCAGTTACCGGACCGGGAACATTCAGTACTTC
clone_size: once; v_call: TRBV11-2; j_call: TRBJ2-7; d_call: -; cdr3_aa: CASSLGGTYEQYF; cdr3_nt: TGTGCCAGCAGCTTAGGCGGGACCTACGAGCAGTACTTC
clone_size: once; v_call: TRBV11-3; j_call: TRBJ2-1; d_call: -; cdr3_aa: CASSFSTEPLNEQFF; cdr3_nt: TGTGCCAGCAGCTTCTCGACAGAGCCCCTAAATGAGCAGTTCTTC
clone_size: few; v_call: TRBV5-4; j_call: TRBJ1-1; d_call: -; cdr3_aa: CASSAGNTEAFF; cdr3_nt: TGTGCCAGCAGTGCGGGGAACACTGAAGCTTTCTTT
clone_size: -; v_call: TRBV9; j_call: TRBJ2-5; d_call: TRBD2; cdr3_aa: CASSANSGREETQYF; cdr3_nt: TGTGCCAGCAGCGCAAATAGCGGGAGGGAAGAGACCCAGTACTTC
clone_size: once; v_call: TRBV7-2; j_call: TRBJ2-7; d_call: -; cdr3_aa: CASSLALWGRPYEQYF; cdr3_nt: TGTGCCAGCAGCTTAGCGCTATGGGGCAGGCCCTACGAGCAGTACTTC
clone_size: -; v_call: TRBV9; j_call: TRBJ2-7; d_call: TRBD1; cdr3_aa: CASSPGTGPGYEQYF; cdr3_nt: TGTGCCAGCAGCCCCGGGACAGGGCCCGGCTACGAGCAGTACTTC
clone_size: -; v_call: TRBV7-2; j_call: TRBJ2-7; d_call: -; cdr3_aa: CASSQGHSSYEQYF; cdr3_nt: TGTGCCAGCAGCCAAGGACATTCCTCCTACGAGCAGTACTTC
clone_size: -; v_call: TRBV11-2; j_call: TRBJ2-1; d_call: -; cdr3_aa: CASRRLGSSYNEQFF; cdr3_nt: TGTGCCAGCAGGAGACTGGGGAGCTCCTACAATGAGCAGTTCTTC
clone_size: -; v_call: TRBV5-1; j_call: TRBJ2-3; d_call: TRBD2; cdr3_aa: CASSFAGGTDTQYF; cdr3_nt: TGCGCCAGCAGCTTTGCGGGGGGCACAGATACGCAGTATTTT
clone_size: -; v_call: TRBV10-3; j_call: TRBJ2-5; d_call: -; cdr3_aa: CAIRKGLTQETQYF; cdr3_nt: TGTGCCATCAGGAAGGGACTGACCCAAGAGACCCAGTACTTC
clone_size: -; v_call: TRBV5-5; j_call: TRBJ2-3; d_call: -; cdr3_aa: CASSLEGASTDTQYF; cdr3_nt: TGTGCCAGCAGCTTGGAGGGAGCTAGCACAGATACGCAGTATTTT
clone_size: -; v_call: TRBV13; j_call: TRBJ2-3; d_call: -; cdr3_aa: CASNSRTVIDTQYF; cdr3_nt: TGTGCCAGCAACTCCCGGACGGTTATAGATACGCAGTATTTT
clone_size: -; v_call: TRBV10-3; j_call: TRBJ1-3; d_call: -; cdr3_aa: CATGDDRGNTIYF; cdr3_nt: TGTGCCACCGGAGACGACAGGGGAAACACCATATATTTT
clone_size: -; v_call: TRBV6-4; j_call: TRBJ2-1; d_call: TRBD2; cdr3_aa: CASSDSRTSLNEQFF; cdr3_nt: TGTGCCAGCAGTGACTCCCGGACTAGCTTAAATGAGCAGTTCTTC
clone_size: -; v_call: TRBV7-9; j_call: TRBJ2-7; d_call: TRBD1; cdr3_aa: CASSPKTGYEQYF; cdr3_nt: TGTGCCAGCAGCCCTAAGACAGGGTACGAGCAGTACTTC
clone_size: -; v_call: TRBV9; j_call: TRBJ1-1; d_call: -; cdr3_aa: CASRSEGTEAFF; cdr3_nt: TGTGCCAGCCGTAGCGAGGGGACTGAAGCTTTCTTT
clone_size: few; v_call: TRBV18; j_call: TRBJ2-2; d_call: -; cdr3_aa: CASSPLLEPAPTGELFF; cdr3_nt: TGTGCCAGCTCACCGCTTCTCGAACCGGCCCCCACCGGGGAGCTGTTTTTT
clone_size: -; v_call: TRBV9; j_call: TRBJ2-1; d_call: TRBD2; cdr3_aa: CASSGGGTISPAYNEQFF; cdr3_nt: TGTGCCAGCAGCGGGGGGGGTACTATCTCCCCCGCCTACAATGAGCAGTTCTTC
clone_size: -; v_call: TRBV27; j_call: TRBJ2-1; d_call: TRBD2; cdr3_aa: CASSLWAGGNNEQFF; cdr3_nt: TGTGCCAGCAGTTTATGGGCGGGAGGCAACAATGAGCAGTTCTTC
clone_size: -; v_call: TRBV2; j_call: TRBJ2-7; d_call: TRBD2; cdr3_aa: CASSGLAGGPLRDEQYF; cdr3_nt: TGTGCCAGCAGCGGACTAGCGGGAGGCCCCCTTCGCGACGAGCAGTACTTC
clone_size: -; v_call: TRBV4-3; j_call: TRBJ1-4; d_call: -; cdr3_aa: CASSQGSGSNEKLFF; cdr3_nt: TGCGCCAGCAGCCAAGGCTCCGGGTCTAATGAAAAACTGTTTTTT
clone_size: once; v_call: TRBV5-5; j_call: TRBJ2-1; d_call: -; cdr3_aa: CASSLFRESMLGNEQFF; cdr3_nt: TGTGCCAGCAGCTTGTTCCGGGAATCGATGTTGGGAAATGAGCAGTTCTTC
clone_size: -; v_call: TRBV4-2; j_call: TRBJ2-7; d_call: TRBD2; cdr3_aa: CASSQELAGYEQYF; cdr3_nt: TGTGCCAGCAGCCAAGAACTAGCGGGGTACGAGCAGTACTTC
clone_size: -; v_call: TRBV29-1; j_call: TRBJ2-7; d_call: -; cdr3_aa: CSVVGEGNGLYEQYF; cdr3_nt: TGCAGCGTAGTCGGTGAGGGTAATGGTTTGTACGAGCAGTACTTC
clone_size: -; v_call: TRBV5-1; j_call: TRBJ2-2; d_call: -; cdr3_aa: CASRPRADTNTGELFF; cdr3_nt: TGCGCCAGCAGGCCGAGAGCGGATACGAACACCGGGGAGCTGTTTTTT
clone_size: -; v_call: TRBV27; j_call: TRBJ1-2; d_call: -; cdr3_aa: CASSLGGGYGYTF; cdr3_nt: TGTGCCAGCAGTTTAGGGGGAGGGTATGGCTACACCTTC
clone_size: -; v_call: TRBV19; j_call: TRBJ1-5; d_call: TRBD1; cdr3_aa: CASSPGQGAYSNQPQHF; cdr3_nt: TGTGCCAGTAGTCCCGGACAGGGGGCTTATAGCAATCAGCCCCAGCATTTT
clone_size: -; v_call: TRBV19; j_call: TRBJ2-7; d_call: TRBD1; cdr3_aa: CASSAGTASEQYF; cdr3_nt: TGTGCCAGTAGTGCCGGGACAGCAAGCGAGCAGTACTTC
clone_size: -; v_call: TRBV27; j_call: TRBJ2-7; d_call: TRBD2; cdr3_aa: CASSPEAGVIHEQYF; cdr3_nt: TGTGCCAGCAGTCCAGAAGCGGGAGTTATCCACGAGCAGTACTTC
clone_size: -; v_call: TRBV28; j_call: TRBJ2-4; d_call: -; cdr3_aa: CASSYESGNIQYF; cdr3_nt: TGTGCCAGCAGTTATGAATCAGGGAACATTCAGTACTTC
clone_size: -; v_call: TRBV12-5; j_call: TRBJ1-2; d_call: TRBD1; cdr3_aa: CASGLQGADYGYTF; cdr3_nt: TGTGCTAGTGGTTTACAGGGGGCGGACTATGGCTACACCTTC
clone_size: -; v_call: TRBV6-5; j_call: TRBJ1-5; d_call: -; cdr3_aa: CASGAYSNQPQHF; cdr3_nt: TGTGCCAGCGGGGCATATAGCAATCAGCCCCAGCATTTT
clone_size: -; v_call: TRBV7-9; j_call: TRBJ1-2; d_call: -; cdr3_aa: CASSLPGHINYGYTF; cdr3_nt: TGTGCCAGCAGCTTACCAGGACACATTAACTATGGCTACACCTTC
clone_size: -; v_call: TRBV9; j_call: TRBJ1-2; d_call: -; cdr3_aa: CASSVAGGGNYGYTF; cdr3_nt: TGTGCCAGCAGCGTAGCTGGGGGGGGGAACTATGGCTACACCTTC
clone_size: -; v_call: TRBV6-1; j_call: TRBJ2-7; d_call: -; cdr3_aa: CASQPGTAALYEQYF; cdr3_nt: TGTGCCAGCCAACCCGGGACGGCCGCGCTCTACGAGCAGTACTTC
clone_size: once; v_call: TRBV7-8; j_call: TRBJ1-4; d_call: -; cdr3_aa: CASSLVPTADEKLFF; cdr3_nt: TGTGCCAGCAGCTTAGTGCCGACGGCGGATGAAAAACTGTTTTTT
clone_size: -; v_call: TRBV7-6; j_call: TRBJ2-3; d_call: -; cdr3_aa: CASSVPRGGKSTDTQYF; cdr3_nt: TGTGCCAGCAGCGTCCCCCGGGGCGGGAAAAGCACAGATACGCAGTATTTT
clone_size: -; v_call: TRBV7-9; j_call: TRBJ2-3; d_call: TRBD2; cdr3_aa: CASSLVPGGPGTDTQYF; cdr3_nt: TGTGCCAGCAGCTTAGTACCGGGAGGGCCCGGCACAGATACGCAGTATTTT
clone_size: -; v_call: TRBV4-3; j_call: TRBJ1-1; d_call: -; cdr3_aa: CASSQSLGSRSEAFF; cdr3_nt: TGCGCCAGCAGCCAATCTTTGGGGTCGCGATCTGAAGCTTTCTTT
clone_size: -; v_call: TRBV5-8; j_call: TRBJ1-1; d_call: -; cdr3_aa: CASSFPEKNTEAFF; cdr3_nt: TGTGCCAGCAGCTTTCCCGAAAAGAACACTGAAGCTTTCTTT
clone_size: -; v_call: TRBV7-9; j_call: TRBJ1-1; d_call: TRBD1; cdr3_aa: CASSLGQGIFTEAFF; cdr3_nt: TGTGCCAGCAGCTTGGGACAGGGTATATTCACTGAAGCTTTCTTT
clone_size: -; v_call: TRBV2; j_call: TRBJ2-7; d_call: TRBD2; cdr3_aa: CASSEAGGSGEQYF; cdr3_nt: TGTGCCAGCAGTGAGGCGGGGGGGAGTGGCGAGCAGTACTTC
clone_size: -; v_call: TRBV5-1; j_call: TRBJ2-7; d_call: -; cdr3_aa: CASSARGVAGIPYEQYF; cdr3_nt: TGCGCCAGCAGCGCCAGGGGGGTAGCGGGGATCCCCTACGAGCAGTACTTC
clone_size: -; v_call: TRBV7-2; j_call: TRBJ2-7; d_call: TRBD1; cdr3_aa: CASTRTGGAFYEQYF; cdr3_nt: TGTGCCAGCACTAGGACAGGGGGCGCCTTCTACGAGCAGTACTTC
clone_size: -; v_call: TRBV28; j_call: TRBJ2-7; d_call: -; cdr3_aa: CASSLVRGYEQYF; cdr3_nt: TGTGCCAGCAGTTTGGTCAGGGGATACGAGCAGTACTTC